The rows below give T cell receptor beta chains drawn from one sample of a study of PD-L1 blockade in urothelial cancer. TCRdb's table, derived via immunoSEQ multiplex PCR, lists solely in-frame clones and lacks some. There are 70,000 to 75,000 clones in the sample; 90% occur only once, and approximately 5% lies in the top ten. Sequenced material: PBMCs, taken around atezolizumab (anti-PD-L1) treatment. Source of these receptors: a man between 65 and 85 years old with urothelial cancer. Each CDR3 is given with its conserved first and last residue. D genes are given only for firm matches. A clone size is listed for some rows: how often the clone was seen (once, few, many), or a class if it is expanded.

j_call d_call clone_size v_call cdr3_nt cdr3_aa
TRBJ2-5 - - TRBV7-9 TGTGCCAGCAGCTTAGCTTGGCAGGGAGAGACCCAGTACTTC CASSLAWQGETQYF
TRBJ1-1 - - TRBV5-6 TGTGCCAGCAGCTTTCGGGCAGGGCAGAACACTGAAGCTTTCTTT CASSFRAGQNTEAFF
TRBJ2-3 - - TRBV5-5 TGTGCCAGCAGCTTGAGTCCAGGGGCCCTCACAGATACGCAGTATTTT CASSLSPGALTDTQYF
TRBJ2-1 - - TRBV6-5 TGTGCCAGCAGTAGCGGCACCTACAATGAGCAGTTCTTC CASSSGTYNEQFF
TRBJ1-1 - few TRBV7-8 TGTGCCAGCAGCCTAACTTACCGACAACTAGTGAACACTGAAGCTTTCTTT CASSLTYRQLVNTEAFF
TRBJ2-1 TRBD2 - TRBV7-2 TGTGCCAGCAGCTGGGGACTAGCGGGAGGGAGAGGGACCTACAATGAGCAGTTCTTC CASSWGLAGGRGTYNEQFF
TRBJ2-1 - few TRBV5-6 TGTGCCAGCAGCTTGGCGTGGGGGGTCTACAATGAGCAGTTCTTC CASSLAWGVYNEQFF
TRBJ1-1 TRBD1 - TRBV6-4 TGTGCCAGCAGGGTAACAGGGGGGACTGAAGCTTTCTTT CASRVTGGTEAFF
TRBJ2-1 TRBD2 - TRBV5-4 TGTGCCAGCAGCTTGGCGGGAGGGGCCTACAATGAGCAGTTCTTC CASSLAGGAYNEQFF
TRBJ2-2 TRBD1 - TRBV19 TGTGCCACATCCGGGACAGGGCTGGACACCGGGGAGCTGTTTTTT CATSGTGLDTGELFF
TRBJ2-3 - - TRBV5-1 TGCGCCAGCAGCTTGGAGGGACAGAGGGGGGTTTCAAGCACAGATACGCAGTATTTT CASSLEGQRGVSSTDTQYF
TRBJ1-1 - - TRBV6-5 TGTGCCAGCACCGATCCAGGTAACACTGAAGCTTTCTTT CASTDPGNTEAFF
TRBJ1-3 - once TRBV9 TGTGCCAGCAGCGTTTCAGGCCTCTCTGGAAACACCATATATTTT CASSVSGLSGNTIYF
TRBJ2-7 - - TRBV10-1 TGCGCCAGCAGCCGGGGGACCACCAACGAGCAGTACTTC CASSRGTTNEQYF
TRBJ2-2 - - TRBV9 TGTGCCAGCAGCGTAACAGGGAACACCGGGGAGCTGTTTTTT CASSVTGNTGELFF
TRBJ1-2 - - TRBV27 TGTGCCAGCAGTTTGACACCAAACTATGGCTACACCTTC CASSLTPNYGYTF
TRBJ2-7 - many TRBV27 TGTGCCAGCAGTTTATCAGCGGGTTACGAGCAGTACTTC CASSLSAGYEQYF
TRBJ2-1 TRBD1 - TRBV9 TGTGCCAGCAGCGTAGCTATGGGACAGGGGCCCGACAATGAGCAGTTCTTC CASSVAMGQGPDNEQFF
TRBJ2-1 TRBD2 - TRBV9 TGTGCCAGCAGCGTAGTGGGACTAGCGGGTCGAGATGAGCAGTTCTTC CASSVVGLAGRDEQFF
TRBJ2-6 TRBD1 - TRBV6-6 TGTGCCAGCAGTTACGTCCAGGGGGCTGGGGCCAACGTCCTGACTTTC CASSYVQGAGANVLTF
TRBJ2-7 TRBD1 - TRBV7-9 TGTGCCAGCAGCTTAAGGGGACAGGGGATGGGGGAGCAGTACTTC CASSLRGQGMGEQYF
TRBJ2-7 - - TRBV7-9 TGTGCCAGCAGCCAACAGGGAACGGACGAGCAGTACTTC CASSQQGTDEQYF
TRBJ2-3 TRBD2 - TRBV19 TGTGCCAGTAGTATTCGGCGGGAGAGAGATACGCAGTATTTT CASSIRRERDTQYF
TRBJ2-3 - - TRBV5-1 TGCGCCAGCAGCTTGGGTGGGACATATAGCACAGATACGCAGTATTTT CASSLGGTYSTDTQYF
TRBJ2-3 TRBD2 - TRBV19 TGTGCCAGTACCAGACTAGCGGGAGGTACAGATACGCAGTATTTT CASTRLAGGTDTQYF
TRBJ2-4 TRBD2 - TRBV2 TGTGCCAGCAGTGAACTTAGCGGGAGAAACATTCAGTACTTC CASSELSGRNIQYF
TRBJ1-5 TRBD1 - TRBV6-1 TGTGCCAGCAGCCTCGACAGGGTCAATCAGCCCCAGCATTTT CASSLDRVNQPQHF
TRBJ2-7 TRBD2 - TRBV5-6 TGTGCCAGCAGCGCGGGGACTAGCGGGTTGTACGAGCAGTACTTC CASSAGTSGLYEQYF
TRBJ2-6 TRBD1 - TRBV5-1 TGCGCCAGCAGCTCCCACGGGACAGCTGACTCTGGGGCCAACGTCCTGACTTTC CASSSHGTADSGANVLTF
TRBJ1-2 - few TRBV7-9 TGTGCCAGCAGCTTTACGGGGGGAGATGGCTACACCTTC CASSFTGGDGYTF
TRBJ2-7 - - TRBV7-8 TGTGCCAGCAGCTTAGAACCCGATCCGGGAAACTCCTACGAGCAGTACTTC CASSLEPDPGNSYEQYF
TRBJ2-1 - - TRBV19 TGTGCCAGTAGTACCCTATCCTCACCGCCAAATGAGCAGTTCTTC CASSTLSSPPNEQFF
TRBJ2-5 TRBD2 - TRBV5-1 TGCGCCAGCAGCTTAACTAGCGCAAGGTCAGGACAAGAGACCCAGTACTTC CASSLTSARSGQETQYF
TRBJ2-7 - - TRBV18 TGTGCCAGCTCACCACAGGGGTTAAACGAGCAGTACTTC CASSPQGLNEQYF
TRBJ1-5 - - TRBV5-6 TGTGCCAGCAGCCTACAGGGAGGCAATCAGCCCCAGCATTTT CASSLQGGNQPQHF
TRBJ2-7 TRBD2 - TRBV7-8 TGTGCCAGCAGCTTAGCGACGGGAGGGCCTTTTTCCTACGAGCAGTACTTC CASSLATGGPFSYEQYF
TRBJ2-3 - once TRBV19 TGTGCCAGTAGTACCCTGGGCAGAGACACAGATACGCAGTATTTT CASSTLGRDTDTQYF
TRBJ2-1 - few TRBV7-6 TGTGCCAGCAGCTTAGGTCTAGATGAGCAGTTCTTC CASSLGLDEQFF
TRBJ2-7 - - TRBV18 TGTGCCAGCTCGCCAGTTACCGAGGCCTACGAGCAGTACTTC CASSPVTEAYEQYF
TRBJ1-5 - once TRBV15 TGTGCCACCAGCAGAGTCTTTACAGGGAATCAGCCCCAGCATTTT CATSRVFTGNQPQHF
TRBJ2-3 TRBD2 - TRBV28 TGTGCCAGCAGTACCCCGTATGGACTAGCGGGAGAAACAGATACGCAGTATTTT CASSTPYGLAGETDTQYF
TRBJ2-1 - - TRBV29-1 TGCAGCGTTGAAATACGGACTAATGGTGAGCAGTTCTTC CSVEIRTNGEQFF
TRBJ2-3 TRBD2 once TRBV6-1 TGTGCCAGCGCTCGTGGGGGGGGCACAGATACGCAGTATTTT CASARGGGTDTQYF
TRBJ1-4 TRBD1 - TRBV19 TGTGCCAGTAGTACCTGGGACAGGGGGAGTGAAAAACTGTTTTTT CASSTWDRGSEKLFF
TRBJ2-1 TRBD1 - TRBV7-3 TGTGCCAGCAGCCCGAGGGACAGGGGAGAGCAGTTCTTC CASSPRDRGEQFF
TRBJ1-2 TRBD1 - TRBV2 TGTGCCAGCAGTGTAGCGGGACAGGGAGGGGGCTACACCTTC CASSVAGQGGGYTF
TRBJ1-1 TRBD1 - TRBV18 TGTGCCAGCTCACTACTCGAACCGGGACAGGGGAGGACTGAAGCTTTCTTT CASSLLEPGQGRTEAFF
TRBJ1-5 TRBD1 - TRBV28 TGTGCCAGCATATCGGGGACAGAATACCGGCCCCAGCATTTT CASISGTEYRPQHF
TRBJ1-5 - - TRBV2 TGTGCCAGCAGGGGGGGGAATAGCAATCAGCCCCAGCATTTT CASRGGNSNQPQHF
TRBJ2-6 - - TRBV7-3 TGTGCCAGCAGTCCTGGGCCGGGAAGAGGGTATGGGGCCAACGTCCTGACTTTC CASSPGPGRGYGANVLTF
TRBJ2-1 TRBD2 - TRBV6-5 TGTGCCAGCAGTTACTCGCCTAGCGGATACAATGAGCAGTTCTTC CASSYSPSGYNEQFF
TRBJ2-3 TRBD2 - TRBV30 TGCGCCTGGACTAGCGGGCACACAGATACGCAGTATTTT CAWTSGHTDTQYF
TRBJ2-7 - - TRBV19 TGTGCCAGTAGTACCCCCGGGGAGGTCTCCTACGAGCAGTACTTC CASSTPGEVSYEQYF
TRBJ2-5 TRBD2 - TRBV7-9 TGTGCCAGCAGCTTACTTCTAGCGGGAGCAGAGACCCAGTACTTC CASSLLLAGAETQYF
TRBJ2-7 TRBD2 - TRBV2 TGTGCCAGCAGTGACCGGACTAGGAAAGTCGTCGAGCAGTACTTC CASSDRTRKVVEQYF
TRBJ2-7 TRBD2 - TRBV6-1 TGTGCCAGCAGTGAAGGTGGGACTAGCGGCTACGAGCAGTACTTC CASSEGGTSGYEQYF
TRBJ1-5 TRBD1 - TRBV6-5 TGTGCCAGCAGCCCTGAGGGGGCCCTCAATCAGCCCCAGCATTTT CASSPEGALNQPQHF
TRBJ2-7 - - TRBV6-1 TGTGCCAGCAGTGTGGATCACCCGAGGGACGAGCAGTACTTC CASSVDHPRDEQYF
TRBJ1-2 - - TRBV7-2 TGTGCCAGCAGCTTAGTGGGGGGGCCGGACTATGGCTACACCTTC CASSLVGGPDYGYTF